This T cell receptor (beta chain) was identified in a study of cytomegalovirus exposure and HLA in healthy donors. Study-level results: Researchers reported that a few CMV-associated chains were confirmed in vitro as CMV antigen-specific. That first-cohort TCR clusters tended to co-occur in the approximately 110 validation repertoires was found in a later analysis. TCR beta chains numbering more than 150 were designated cytomegalovirus-associated. Accounts indicate the classifier identified cytomegalovirus status with strong specificity and sensitivity.

As for this clone: Its antigen is still unknown.

The CDR3 is made up of 12 amino acids. Germline-derived CDR1 and CDR2 are SNHLY and FYNNEI. V shed 11 bases and J shed 5 bases, with 15 bases lying between them. Generated by immunoSEQ multiplex PCR, the TCRdb table keeps only in-frame clones and is missing some. The sample contains 90,000 to 150,000 clones, roughly 83% of which appear only once. Sequences were obtained from PBMCs. This chain links TRBV2 with TRBJ1-1; tentatively, D is TRBD1 (5 bases). The clonotype was recovered from a man younger than 35 in good health and CMV-seronegative. CDR3 region: CAGGDPGTEAFF. The CDR3 DNA follows: TGTGCCGGCGGGGACCCGGGGACTGAAGCTTTCTTT.